Each of the 26 T cell receptor beta chains below was sequenced from the same sample in a study of control samples from healthy donors and cancer patients. The repertoire was sequenced with immunoSEQ multiplex PCR; TCRdb's copy has only in-frame clones and lacks some. The sample contains tens of thousands of clones, roughly 80% of which appear only once. The sequenced sample was PBMCs. Receptors originate from a woman between 50 and 59 years old with lung cancer.

The V gene is TRBV9, the J gene TRBJ1-1, with TRBD1 as a possible D gene (5 bases). Trimming pared 0 bases from V and 5 bases from J, leaving 14 bases between. The germline V gene encodes CDR1 SGDLS and CDR2 YYNGEE. There are 15 residues in the CDR3. The CDR3 sequence: CASSVVPQGGTEAFF. For the CDR3, the DNA is TGTGCCAGCAGCGTAGTCCCCCAGGGAGGAACTGAAGCTTTCTTT. The full variable domain, rest sourced from reference TRBV9 and TRBJ1-1, is DSGVTQTPKHLITATGQRVTLRCSPRSGDLSVYWYQQSLDQGLQFLIQYYNGEERAKGNILERFSAQQFPDLHSELNLSSLELGDSALYFCASSVVPQGGTEAFFGQGTRLTVV.

The chain has TRBV6-2 or TRBV6-3 and TRBJ1-2; the match to TRBD1 covers 8 bases. CDR3 length: 16 amino acids. Germline CDR1 MNHEY, CDR2 SVGEGT. V was pared by 1 base and J by 6 bases, with 10 bases of the junction left unmatched. Here the CDR3 reads CASSYFMTGTGNGYTF. The CDR3 DNA reads TGTGCCAGCAGTTACTTTATGACAGGGACAGGAAATGGCTACACCTTC.

The chain recombines TRBV11-1 with TRBJ2-1, with 8 bases identical to TRBD2. Trimming cost V 5 bases and J 4 bases; bases outside gene matches: 7. The CDR3 sequence is 15 residues long. Germline lookup yields CDR1 SGHAT and CDR2 FQDESV (reference sequence). CDR3 loop: CASSLTSGPYNEQFF. The DNA for the CDR3 is TGTGCCAGCAGCCTTACTAGCGGACCTTACAATGAGCAGTTCTTC.

The chain couples TRBV11-2 to TRBJ1-3, with D possibly matching TRBD1 (5 bases). Trimming took 1 base from V and 4 from J, leaving 14 bases between them. CDR1 and CDR2 from the germline V gene are SGHAT and FQNNGV. The CDR3 is 16 amino acids. CDR3 in amino acids: CASSLGTRGYGNTIYF. The CDR3, as DNA: TGTGCCAGCAGCTTAGGTACACGGGGGTACGGAAACACCATATATTTT.

In this sample, this clone turned up a few times. The gene calls are TRBV19 and TRBJ1-3; D unresolved. The CDR3 spans 15 residues. Germline-derived CDR1 and CDR2 are LNHDA and SQIVND (reference sequence). Deletions cut 6 bases from V and 0 bases from J, with 12 bases between. The CDR3 here is CASREEGFSGNTIYF. In DNA form, the CDR3 reads TGTGCCAGTAGGGAGGAAGGCTTCTCTGGAAACACCATATATTTT.

This clone was picked up one time. The CDR3 DNA reads TGTGCCAGCAGCTTGGCAAGCCCTCTTGCGACCCTCCACTTT. It encodes CASSLASPLATLHF. This rearrangement joins TRBV5-6 to TRBJ1-6; no reliable D call. V dropped 0 bases and J dropped 14 bases, with 15 bases sitting between them. This CDR3 has 14 residues. Germline CDR1 and CDR2: SGHDT and YYEEEE.

The chain carries TRBV28 and TRBJ1-1, with no clear D. The V and J ends lost 7 bases and 5 bases respectively, with 14 bases between them. The germline V gene encodes CDR1 MDHEN and CDR2 SYDVKM. The CDR3 is 13 residues long. CDR3 DNA sequence: TGTGCCAGCAACACTCAACCGTCGACTGAAGCTTTCTTT. It translates to CASNTQPSTEAFF.

V is TRBV6-1 and J is TRBJ2-3; 7 positions agree with TRBD1. V shed 1 base and J 4 bases; nucleotides not matched to a gene: 5. The germline V gene has CDR1 MNHNS and CDR2 SASEGT. This CDR3 region has 15 residues. This chain's CDR3 is CASSEDPDRADTQYF. The CDR3 DNA reads TGTGCCAGCAGTGAAGACCCAGACAGGGCAGATACGCAGTATTTT.

CDR3 residues: CASSQTANTEAFF. CDR3 nucleotide sequence: TGTGCCAGCAGTCAAACAGCGAACACTGAAGCTTTCTTT. The rearrangement joins TRBV6-6 to TRBJ1-1; D remains unclear. Trimming left V 5 bases short and J 1 base short, with 8 bases between. Germline V gene lookup returns CDR1 MNHNY and CDR2 SVGAGI (reference sequence). This CDR3 is 13 amino acids long.

V usage is TRBV19 and J usage is TRBJ1-6; D ambiguous. CDR3 size: 15 residues. Trimming cost V 4 bases and J 2 bases, with 9 bases left between them. Looked up from germline, CDR1 is LNHDA and CDR2 is SQIVND (reference sequence). In DNA form, the CDR3 reads TGTGCCAGTAGTAGGACGGATGCCTATAATTCACCCCTCCACTTT. Amino acid sequence: CASSRTDAYNSPLHF.

The rearrangement links TRBV19 to TRBJ1-2; weak D call: TRBD1 (5 bases). The germline gives CDR1 LNHDA, CDR2 SQIVND (reference sequence). V lost 0 bases and J 6 bases, leaving 14 bases between the germline ends. The CDR3 loop spans 15 amino acids. CDR3 DNA: TGTGCCAGTAGTATAGAGCAGGGAATGAGCAATGGCTACACCTTC. This translates into CASSIEQGMSNGYTF.

A single count supports this clone. CDR3 coding DNA: TGTGCCAGCAGGTTTAGCGGGGGATCCTCCTACGAGCAGTACTTC. This sequence encodes CASRFSGGSSYEQYF. The chain couples TRBV7-2 to TRBJ2-7; 9 nucleotides agree with TRBD2. The CDR3 is 15 amino acids. The V segment lost 6 bases and the J segment 0 bases; nucleotides outside the gene matches: 6. Per germline, CDR1 SGHTA and CDR2 FQGNSA.

The chain links TRBV18 to TRBJ1-4, with D perhaps matching TRBD1 (6 bases). The CDR3 consists of 14 residues. From germline, CDR1 is KGHSH and CDR2 LQKENI. V lost 6 bases and J 7 bases, leaving 15 bases between the germline ends. As DNA, the CDR3 is TGTGCCAGCTCCCTTCAACAGGGATCTGAAAAACTGTTTTTT. Its translation: CASSLQQGSEKLFF.

The chain uses TRBV27 and TRBJ2-1, with D perhaps given as TRBD1 or TRBD2 (7 bases each). The CDR3 is 14 amino acids. Trimming cost V 3 bases and J 13 bases, with 19 bases left between them. Looked up from germline, CDR1 is MNHEY and CDR2 is SMNVEV (reference sequence). The CDR3 sequence: CASSFWEGAPFQFF. Written as DNA, the CDR3 is TGTGCCAGCAGTTTTTGGGAGGGGGCCCCCTTCCAGTTCTTC.

For this clone: The final CDR3 position lacks the conserved phenylalanine or tryptophan, pointing to a likely read error. It is unclear where the CDR3 begins or ends on the DNA, so no DNA is shown, and the CDR3 is as TCRdb lists it. This chain joins TRBV19 and TRBJ1-6. The CDR3 sequence runs 13 residues, both termini included. Germline V CDR1 and CDR2: LNHDA, SQIVND (reference sequence). The CDR3 spells CASSIRGGRGERY.

This clone was seen only once. The chain uses TRBV12-3 or TRBV12-4 and TRBJ2-5, with D possibly matching TRBD2 (5 bases). The CDR3 length is 13 residues. Trimming left V 4 bases short and J 3 bases short, with 9 bases between. The CDR3 loop reads CASSSHGEETQYF. Written as DNA, the CDR3 is TGTGCCAGCAGTTCCCACGGGGAAGAGACCCAGTACTTC.

The gene calls are TRBV7-6 and TRBJ1-3; no clear D. CDR3 length equals 14 residues. Trimming left V 3 bases short and J 0 bases short, with 6 bases between. Germline CDR1 and CDR2: SGHVS and FNYEAQ. CDR3 coding DNA: TGTGCCAGCAGCTTGAGTTTCTCTGGAAACACCATATATTTT. It yields the protein CASSLSFSGNTIYF. Full variable domain (outside the CDR3, taken from reference TRBV7-6 and TRBJ1-3): GAGVSQSPRYKVTKRGQDVALRCDPISGHVSLYWYRQALGQGPEFLTYFNYEAQQDKSGLPNDRFSAERPEGSISTLTIQRTEQRDSAMYRCASSLSFSGNTIYFGEGSWLTVV.

The chain joins TRBV7-3 to TRBJ2-6; a possible D gene is TRBD1 (6 bases). CDR3 length: 18 residues. Germline values: CDR1 SGHTA, CDR2 FQGTGA. Trimming stripped 5 bases from V and 0 bases from J, with 17 bases between. The CDR3 spells CASSPLLRGSSGANVLTF. DNA of the CDR3: TGTGCCAGCAGCCCCTTACTTAGGGGGTCCTCTGGGGCCAACGTCCTGACTTTC.

CDR3 bases: TGTGCCAGCAGGGGAGGGCGGGAGACCCAGTACTTC. The encoded protein is CASRGGRETQYF. The chain couples TRBV28 to TRBJ2-5, with 7 nucleotides matching TRBD2. J gave up 5 bases and V 6 bases, and 3 bases lay outside the gene matches. The germline V gene has CDR1 MDHEN and CDR2 SYDVKM. The CDR3 extends over 12 amino acids.

The chain recombines TRBV30 with TRBJ1-2; a possible D gene is TRBD1 (5 bases). The V and J ends lost 2 bases and 3 bases respectively, with 10 bases between them. The CDR3 is made up of 13 amino acids. Germline V gives CDR1 GTSNPN, CDR2 SVGIG (reference sequence). The CDR3 spells CAWSPQGYYGYTF. DNA for the CDR3: TGTGCCTGGAGTCCCCAGGGATACTATGGCTACACCTTC.

The chain is built from TRBV7-6 and TRBJ1-2; D may be TRBD1 (6 bases). Looked up from germline, CDR1 is SGHVS and CDR2 is FNYEAQ. The ends were cut back, 7 bases at V and 0 bases at J, with 18 bases in the middle. CDR3 length equals 16 residues. CDR3 sequence reads: CASTPWTDRANYGYTF. CDR3 bases: TGTGCCAGCACTCCATGGACAGATCGAGCTAACTATGGCTACACCTTC. The full variable domain, its missing parts supplied by reference TRBV7-6 and TRBJ1-2, is GAGVSQSPRYKVTKRGQDVALRCDPISGHVSLYWYRQALGQGPEFLTYFNYEAQQDKSGLPNDRFSAERPEGSISTLTIQRTEQRDSAMYRCASTPWTDRANYGYTFGSGTRLTVV.

The chain has TRBV7-2 and TRBJ2-2; no reliable D call. CDR1 and CDR2 from the germline V gene are SGHTA and FQGNSA. The CDR3 runs 13 residues. The ends were cut back, 0 bases at V and 9 bases at J, with 8 bases in the middle. CDR3 sequence reads: CASSLAGSRELFF. CDR3 DNA sequence: TGTGCCAGCAGCTTAGCAGGGTCCCGGGAGCTGTTTTTT.

This clone occurred a few times. The chain carries TRBV27 and TRBJ1-2; the match to TRBD1 covers 9 bases. Trimming removed 3 bases from V and 1 base from J; junction bases left unmatched: 3. Germline lookup yields CDR1 MNHEY and CDR2 SMNVEV (reference sequence). This CDR3 comprises 15 residues. CDR3 bases: TGTGCCAGCAGTTTTGGGACAGGGTTTAACTATGGCTACACCTTC. Residues: CASSFGTGFNYGYTF.

The chain employs TRBV6-1 and TRBJ2-7; 15 bases agree with TRBD2. V shed 4 bases and J 0 bases; nucleotides not matched to a gene: 7. CDR3 length equals 18 residues. Germline V gene data show CDR1 as MNHNS and CDR2 as SASEGT. As DNA, the CDR3 is TGTGCCAGCAGTGCGGGACTAGCGGGGGGTCGAAGCTCCTACGAGCAGTACTTC. Translation: CASSAGLAGGRSSYEQYF.

The V and J genes are TRBV10-3 and TRBJ1-5; weak D call: TRBD1 (5 bases). Deletions cut 0 bases from V and 7 bases from J, with 7 bases between. The CDR3 runs 13 residues. Per the germline V gene, CDR1 is ENHRY and CDR2 is SYGVKD. The CDR3 here is CAISESGDQPQHF. The CDR3 DNA is TGTGCCATCAGTGAGTCGGGGGACCAGCCCCAGCATTTT.

The genes are TRBV5-1 and TRBJ1-2; TRBD1 matches 7 bases. The germline gives CDR1 SGHRS, CDR2 YFSETQ. V shed 5 bases, J shed 8 bases, and the junction held 12 bases outside the gene matches. The CDR3 consists of 14 residues. The CDR3 loop reads CASRVEGARSGYTF. The CDR3 DNA follows: TGCGCCAGCAGAGTCGAGGGGGCGCGTTCAGGCTACACCTTC.